This T cell receptor beta chain was identified during a study of cytomegalovirus exposure and HLA in healthy donors. Study-level findings and limits: Most likely, a cluster of highly shared sequence variants arose as a sequencing artifact. In vitro checks showed that a few CMV-associated chains really do target CMV antigens. As a later analysis showed, a missense DCLRE1C variant was linked to trimming of TCR beta V- and J-genes. The study put 160 or so TCR beta chains on its list as cytomegalovirus-associated.

PCR employed 60 Vbeta and 13 Jbeta primers. Measured with immunoSEQ multiplex PCR; TCRdb has only the in-frame clones, and not every one. The sample shows some 97,000 clones, 84% of them seen only once. Of note for this clone: The antigen is undetermined.

The CDR3 runs to 15 residues. Trimming removed 6 bases at V and 3 bases at J, with 16 bases between. Germline CDR1 is SGHVS and CDR2 is FQNEAQ. This clonotype originated in a woman aged 18-29 years in good health and CMV-seronegative. The chain couples TRBV7-8 to TRBJ2-3; weak D call: TRBD1 (7 bases). The sample was PBMCs. The CDR3 region is CASSYKAGGTDTQYF. The CDR3, as DNA: TGTGCCAGCAGTTATAAAGCAGGGGGGACAGATACGCAGTATTTT. The full variable domain, rest sourced from reference TRBV7-8 and TRBJ2-3, is GAGVSQSPRYKVAKRGQDVALRCDPISGHVSLFWYQQALGQGPEFLTYFQNEAQLDKSGLPSDRFFAERPEGSVSTLKIQRTQQEDSAVYLCASSYKAGGTDTQYFGPGTRLTVL.